This T cell receptor (beta chain) was retrieved from a study of cytomegalovirus exposure and HLA in healthy donors listed by TCRdb under 2017. Context from the whole study: In an earlier analysis of approximately 500 of the donors, 250 to 350 Gb of sequence data and 95 million to 130 million unique TCR beta sequences from roughly 190 million T cells were reported. An early release that covered some 630 HLA-typed donors contained approximately 300 gigabases of sequencing data and tens of millions of unique TCR sequences. Among the approximately 430 genotyped donors, 81% belonged to the genetic ancestry cluster associated with self-reported Caucasian donors. The study aimed to test whether cataloging public T cell receptors could reveal signatures of past pathogen exposure. The study used immunosequencing to profile the T cell repertoires of 666 subjects and linked those repertoires to cytomegalovirus serostatus. Besides the first cohort of around 670 subjects, a separate validation cohort made up of over 100 different subjects was used. The study combined high-throughput TCR immunosequencing, statistical association of individual TCRs with disease status, and machine learning to predict cytomegalovirus infection status. A later analysis re-analyzed previously published TCR beta repertoires from hundreds of donors and added high-resolution HLA genotyping to study TCR occurrence patterns. Rather than drawing on any new phenotypic data, the later analysis identified candidate immune exposures from TCR beta sequences and the way those sequences occurred across donors. To decide whether each TCR beta V gene segment behaved as functional or pseudogenic, an earlier analysis of approximately 600 of the donors relied on high-throughput TCR beta sequencing. Donor age, sex, ethnicity and CMV serostatus were compiled alongside the repertoire data. A later genetic analysis took genome-wide SNP genotypes for about 55% of the 666 donors and used that subset as a discovery cohort. Every repertoire in the discovery cohort had been generated on one and the same sequencing platform. Both class I and class II loci were covered by HLA typing, at four-digit resolution. The number of donors typed differed by locus, with about 620-630 for A, B, C, DRB1 and DQB1, around 500 for DQA1, approximately 580 for DPA1, and approximately 470 for DPB1. Four or five DR-DQ haplotypes were handled as single units for association and clustering because linkage in the cohort was strong. Across approximately 400 genotyped donors of the cohort, an average of about 200,000 unique TCR beta nucleotide sequences per donor were sequenced, and 15% to 20% of those sequences were non-productive. The full study reports these points: It was suggested by the authors that the approach could potentially be generalized to other disease states and immunological phenotypes. When HLA alleles, especially DR and DQ, strongly co-occurred, attributing TCR associations to individual alleles was difficult. Three of the identified cytomegalovirus-associated TCR beta chains were confirmed in vitro to be specific for cytomegalovirus antigens. A later analysis found that TCR association rates varied across HLA loci, with DRB1 alleles showing the most associated TCRs and HLA-C alleles the fewest. This cohort had only TCR beta chains sequenced, and the lack of alpha or paired-chain data limited which features could be detected. A cluster of highly shared sequence variants was judged likely to be a technical artifact of the sequencing pipeline. V-gene and J-gene trimming of TCR beta chains was associated with a missense DCLRE1C variant in a later genetic analysis, and the association was replicated in an independent cohort. Across donors, most TCR sequences were observed very rarely, whereas some public TCRs were present in many individuals. Correlated functional status among segregating V segments might be attributable to linkage disequilibrium, but an unknown experimental factor could not be ruled out. Because counts were too low, seventeen rarely observed V segments, including chromosome 9 orphons, were excluded from the earlier analysis of around 590 of the donors. Most CMV-associated TCR beta chains appeared to be HLA-restricted in a later analysis, and the HLA associations seemed to be driven largely by CMV exposure. In a later analysis, several top co-occurrence clusters were reported to appear linked to parvovirus B19, influenza, CMV and Epstein-Barr virus. The classifier was reported to diagnose cytomegalovirus status with high specificity and sensitivity in both the original and validation cohorts. Some IMGT-functional V segments, including TRBV6-2 and TRBV6-3, could not be told apart with the 87-base-pair reads, so those segments were excluded. A further reported finding was that TCR beta sequences accurately predicted the HLA-A and HLA-B alleles for most subjects in the first cohort. The only immune exposure information available for the cohort was CMV serostatus. The presence/absence analyses assumed that sequencing depth was roughly uniform across donors, and that assumption may not be true. The study gave a list of roughly 150 TCR beta chains associated with cytomegalovirus. A later analysis associated about 17,000 TCR beta sequences with specific HLA alleles at a false discovery rate of 0.05. In an earlier analysis of approximately 590 of the donors, most TCR beta V segments appeared in productive rearrangements about 87% or about 30% of the time, broadly matching IMGT annotations. According to a later genetic analysis, donors in an Asian-associated ancestry cluster had fewer N-insertions in productive TCRs than the roughly 670-donor mean. Compared with equally common non-associated chains, HLA-associated TCR beta chains in a later analysis were more clonally expanded and had lower generation probabilities. HLA typing was unavailable for some donors at each locus, so association tests used only the typed subset.

For CDR1 and CDR2, the germline V gene lists SQVTM and ANQGSEA. There are 12 amino acids in the CDR3, from cysteine to phenylalanine inclusive. The only DNA kept is the CDR3, 36 bases in frame from the first base. V was cut back by 3 bases and J by 4 bases, leaving a gap of 8 bases between them. The method behind the library was the immunoSEQ multiplex PCR assay. A mixture of 60 forward primers for TCR Vbeta segments and 13 reverse primers for TCR Jbeta segments was used in the multiplex PCR. The CDR3 region of rearranged TCR beta genes was amplified from genomic DNA by a multiplex PCR assay. On the Illumina HiSeq System, the amplified TCR beta libraries were sequenced as 87-base-pair reads. The authors' analysis ran thus. A later analysis tallied 80 million to 95 million unique TCR beta chains across the approximately 670 repertoires, and around 10 million of those chains were shared by two or more donors. A nearest-neighbor algorithm error-corrected the raw reads and collapsed the reads into unique sequences, merging closely related sequences to remove PCR and sequencing errors. To assign V, D and J gene segments, CDR3 sequences were aligned to IMGT reference sequences. For a sequence to be retained, a match of at least six nucleotides was required to both a V gene segment and a J gene segment. Rearrangements were called productive when the CDR3 lacked stop codons and stayed in frame with V and J; all others were non-productive. Following IMGT convention, CDR3 was defined as the stretch from the second conserved V-encoded cysteine up to the conserved J-encoded phenylalanine. Sequences without an unambiguous match to a single V gene segment were excluded from the earlier analysis of a few hundred of the donors. An earlier analysis of about 590 of the donors classified V segments as functional when productive rearrangements were above 56.7% and as segregating when the standard deviation between donors was above 5%. A statistical classification framework was built for diagnosing cytomegalovirus status from the catalog of TCR beta chain sequences. A later analysis assigned V and J genes by comparing TCR nucleotide sequences with IMGT/GENE-DB human TR gene sequences. Using the TCRdist pipeline, a later analysis assigned CDR3 sequences along with most-parsimonious VDJ recombination scenarios. In a later analysis, each TCR beta chain was defined by its CDR3 amino acid sequence together with its V-gene family, and reads without a unique V-gene family were excluded. As a way to deal with suspected cross-contamination and a sequencing artifact, a later analysis dropped 450 to 600 nucleotide sequences that were highly shared and had low generation probability. In a later analysis, a clonal expansion index was calculated for each public chain from normalized within-repertoire ranks of inferred template counts. Generation probabilities in a later analysis came from a VDJ recombination model fitted to out-of-frame rearrangements, and those results were checked against IGoR. In a later analysis, TCR-TCR, TCR-HLA and TCR-CMV co-occurrence was scored with hypergeometric tests, and a repertoire-size bias correction was applied to TCR pairs. To estimate false discovery rates, a later analysis permuted the HLA or CMV assignments 20 times. In a later analysis, co-occurring TCRs were grouped using DBSCAN, with TCRdist sequence similarity added in when clustering inside HLA-allele-positive subsets. Repertoires with fewer than 30,000 or more than 120,000 public chains, plus five repertoires with anomalous nucleotide sharing, were excluded from co-occurrence clustering. TCRdb obtained this table from immuneACCESS and retained in-frame rearrangements with V and J assigned. These tables miss some clones; where compared with another copy, unresolved V genes account for less than half of the shortfall, and the remainder is unexplained. V, J and clone size are those of that table, while D and trimming were read from the DNA. In this sample the table shows about 140,000 clones, about 82% of which occur a single time. 4.3% of the sample is in the top ten clones.

The cohort was made up of 666 healthy bone marrow donors. At the time of sampling, all cohort members were nominally healthy, though unrecorded immune exposures were likely present. The donor was CMV seropositive and belonged to the group of more than 250 seropositive cohort members. Each donor provided a peripheral blood sample, and peripheral blood mononuclear cells were used for TCR beta sequencing. The Qiagen DNeasy Blood Extraction Kit was used to extract genomic DNA from the blood cell samples. In regard to this clone: Its antigen specificity is not known. The input lacks base qualities; no much larger clone sits a single base away.

The sequence derives from a woman in her 40s in good health and CMV-seropositive. Material for sequencing was PBMCs. The chain employs TRBV29-1 and TRBJ2-3, and perhaps TRBD2 as D gene, on 6 matching bases. The CDR3 in this case is CSVEDYSDTQYF. The DNA is as follows: TGCAGCGTTGAGGACTACTCAGATACGCAGTATTTT.